A single sample gave rise to the 18 T cell receptor beta chains below, sequenced in a study of regulatory T cells in long-lasting Graves disease. Combining iRepertoire HTBI primers with Arm-PCR of CDR3 regions, the authors built TCR beta libraries. TCRdb re-called the multiplex PCR reads with MiXCR, one entry per CDR3 protein. The repertoire holds about half a million distinct CDR3 sequences, with around a fifth as singletons. Indicated time point: persistent/refractory GD, antithyroid drugs over 5 years with positive TRAb. TCR sequences were obtained from RNA taken from PBMCs. The sequencing here drew on peripheral blood mononuclear cells (PBMCs), taken when the disease was refractory, from a patient treated with antithyroid drugs. These receptor sequences come from a female donor with Graves disease.

This clonotype showed up many times. This chain links TRBV12-3 or TRBV12-4 with TRBJ2-5; TRBD2 aligns across 13 bases. With 6 bases clipped from V and 1 base from J, the junction kept 2 bases outside the gene matches. The CDR3 loop spans 15 amino acids. CDR3 region: CASRRTSGSQETQYF. In DNA, the CDR3 is TGTGCCAGCAGGCGGACTAGCGGGAGCCAAGAGACCCAGTACTTC.

The chain uses TRBV2 and TRBJ1-2; TRBD1 agrees at 7 bases. This CDR3 is 13 amino acids long. With 6 bases clipped from V and 8 bases from J, the junction kept 9 bases outside the gene matches. CDR1 and CDR2 (germline): SNHLY, FYNNEI. The CDR3 DNA sequence: TGTGCCAGCAGCGAGAGGGGAGGGGGCGGCTACACCTTC. It translates to CASSERGGGGYTF.

This clonotype was seen a handful of times. V is TRBV6-2 or TRBV6-3 and J is TRBJ2-7; 8 bases are shared with TRBD2. V shed 0 bases, J shed 4 bases, and the junction held 8 bases outside the gene matches. The CDR3 consists of 16 residues. Germline CDR1 reads MNHEY; CDR2 reads SVGEGT. CDR3 sequence: CASSYSRISGAYEQYF. The CDR3 region has the DNA TGTGCCAGCAGTTACTCGAGAATTAGCGGGGCATACGAGCAGTACTTC.

With respect to this clonotype: A much larger clone differs from this one at a single base, so this may be a read error. This chain joins TRBV30 and TRBJ1-1, with D hard to call. This CDR3 region has 13 residues. The V and J ends lost 8 bases and 3 bases respectively, with 16 bases between them. The germline gives CDR1 GTSNPN, CDR2 SVGIG (reference sequence). CDR3 region: CARNGRRYTEAFF. The CDR3 DNA follows: TGTGCCCGGAATGGACGGCGGTACACTGAAGCTTTCTTT.

This clonotype was seen at least ten times. The chain recombines TRBV6-5 with TRBJ1-2; 7 nucleotides match TRBD1. The length of the CDR3 is 13 residues. Germline V lookup: CDR1 MNHEY, CDR2 SVGAGI. V dropped 2 bases and J dropped 6; count of bases not matched to a gene: 3. CDR3 nucleotide sequence: TGTGCCAGCAGTTACGCAGGGGGAAATGGCTACACCTTC. Its protein product is CASSYAGGNGYTF.

A few counts support this clonotype. This chain connects TRBV6-1 to TRBJ2-2; 7 nucleotides match TRBD1. The CDR3 covers 16 residues. CDR1 MNHNS and CDR2 SASEGT come from the germline V gene. V lost 4 bases, J lost 2 bases, and 7 bases stayed unmatched. The CDR3 reads CASSGRTGFNTGELFF. The CDR3 DNA follows: TGTGCCAGCAGTGGCAGGACAGGTTTCAACACCGGGGAGCTGTTTTTT.

The table lists this clonotype with many counts. J is TRBJ2-5 and V is TRBV2; unclear D gene. The germline gives CDR1 SNHLY, CDR2 FYNNEI. The CDR3 length is 11 residues. V was pared by 5 bases and J by 4 bases, with 5 bases between. This CDR3 reads CASSQPETQYF. The CDR3 DNA reads as TGTGCCAGCAGTCAACCAGAGACCCAGTACTTC.

This clonotype was counted only a few times. V usage is TRBV7-2 and J usage is TRBJ1-5, with no clear D. CDR1 and CDR2 from the germline V gene are SGHTA and FQGNSA. With 5 bases removed from V and 2 bases from J, the gap between germline ends came to 10 bases. This CDR3 is built from 14 residues. CDR3 protein: CASSLGYGNQPQHF. The CDR3 DNA is TGTGCCAGCAGCCTGGGGTATGGCAATCAGCCCCAGCATTTT.

This clonotype was seen many times. The chain recombines TRBV20-1 with TRBJ1-1; D remains ambiguous. CDR1 and CDR2 from the germline V gene are DFQATT and SNEGSKA (reference sequence). V shed 6 bases and J shed 1 base, with 9 bases lying between them. The CDR3 is made up of 12 amino acids. CDR3 residues: CSATTANTEAFF. In DNA form, the CDR3 reads TGCAGTGCGACTACGGCGAACACTGAAGCTTTCTTT.

The sample holds a few counts of this clonotype. The V gene is TRBV11-3, the J gene TRBJ2-1; D tentatively fits TRBD1 or TRBD2 (5 bases each). From germline, CDR1 is SGHNT and CDR2 YENEEA. V was cut by 0 bases and J by 8 bases, with 14 bases left in between. The CDR3 is made up of 15 amino acids. DNA of the CDR3: TGTGCCAGCAGCTTAGATCAGAGGGGTGGGGATGAGCAGTTCTTC. This translates into CASSLDQRGGDEQFF.

There are a few counts of this clonotype. V and J are TRBV6-1 and TRBJ1-3; perhaps TRBD1 as D (5 bases). Germline V lookup: CDR1 MNHNS, CDR2 SASEGT. The CDR3 spans 16 residues. V was trimmed by 6 bases and J by 0 bases, leaving 15 bases between them. The CDR3 DNA reads TGTGCCAGCAGACCTGGGACCGAGAGCTCTGGAAACACCATATATTTT. This gives the protein CASRPGTESSGNTIYF.

Only a few counts were recorded for this clonotype. The genes are TRBV20-1 and TRBJ2-7; tentative D call: TRBD2 (5 bases). The CDR3 consists of 12 residues. Germline V CDR1 and CDR2: DFQATT, SNEGSKA (reference sequence). V gave up 1 base and J gave up 6 bases, with 10 bases separating them. In DNA, the CDR3 is TGCAGTGCTAGAGTAAGAGAGGGCGAGCAGTACTTC. Its protein product is CSARVREGEQYF.

This chain uses TRBV20-1 with TRBJ2-7; D unclear. The germline V and J ends were trimmed by 3 bases and 2 bases, with 11 bases remaining between them. Germline V gene lookup returns CDR1 DFQATT and CDR2 SNEGSKA (reference sequence). The CDR3 spans 13 residues. In nucleotides, the CDR3 is TGCAGTGCTAGGAAGATGAGCCCCTACGAGCAGTACTTC. Protein product: CSARKMSPYEQYF.

There are a few counts of this clonotype. This chain joins TRBV7-2 and TRBJ2-6, with unresolved D. Trimming cost V 7 bases and J 1 base, with 5 bases left between them. This CDR3 spans 13 amino acids. Germline lookup yields CDR1 SGHTA and CDR2 FQGNSA. CDR3 loop: CASTQSGANVLTF. DNA of the CDR3: TGTGCCAGCACCCAGTCTGGGGCCAACGTCCTGACTTTC.

This chain joins TRBV13 and TRBJ1-2; a weak D match, TRBD1 (5 bases). V was cut by 6 bases and J by 8 bases, with 13 bases left in between. This CDR3 has 12 amino acids. Germline V gene sequence: CDR1 PRHDT, CDR2 FYEKMQ (reference sequence). CDR3 DNA: TGTGCCAGCAGACTAGGGGAAGGAGGCTACACCTTC. Residues: CASRLGEGGYTF. The whole variable domain, remainder taken from reference TRBV13 and TRBJ1-2, is AAGVIQSPRHLIKEKRETATLKCYPIPRHDTVYWYQQGPGQDPQFLISFYEKMQSDKGSIPDRFSAQQFSDYHSELNMSSLELGDSALYFCASRLGEGGYTFGSGTRLTVV.

This clonotype showed up many times. CDR3: CASIPGQGDLIAYEQYF. The CDR3 nucleotides are TGTGCCAGCATTCCGGGACAGGGGGATCTAATCGCCTACGAGCAGTACTTC. The chain recombines TRBV28 with TRBJ2-7, with 11 bases fitting TRBD1. V was pared by 7 bases and J by 2 bases, with 13 bases of the junction left unmatched. Germline V lookup: CDR1 MDHEN, CDR2 SYDVKM. The CDR3 contains 17 residues.

This clonotype was picked up many times. The genes are TRBV20-1 and TRBJ1-5; 7 bases match TRBD1. The CDR3 runs 14 residues. CDR1 and CDR2 from the germline V gene are DFQATT and SNEGSKA (reference sequence). The V and J ends lost 0 bases and 6 bases, in that order; junction bases with no gene match: 5. CDR3 nucleotides: TGCAGTGCTAGAGATCAGGGGGAAAGTCAGCCCCAGCATTTT. This sequence encodes CSARDQGESQPQHF.

This clonotype was counted a few times. This chain connects TRBV29-1 to TRBJ2-6; perhaps TRBD2 as D (6 bases). CDR3 size: 17 residues. V was trimmed by 5 bases and J by 4 bases, leaving 21 bases between them. Germline CDR1 reads SQVTM; CDR2 reads ANQGSEA. CDR3 sequence: CSVSARRGPRGANVLTF. As DNA, the CDR3 is TGCAGCGTTTCTGCCCGGCGGGGCCCGAGAGGGGCCAACGTCCTGACTTTC. The entire variable domain, with the rest obtained from reference TRBV29-1 and TRBJ2-6, is as follows: SAVISQKPSRDICQRGTSLTIQCQVDSQVTMMFWYRQQPGQSLTLIATANQGSEATYESGFVIDKFPISRPNLTFSTLTVSNMSPEDSSIYLCSVSARRGPRGANVLTFGAGSRLTVL.